Following are 22 T cell receptor beta chains from one sample sequenced in a study of monozygotic twins with inflammatory bowel disease. No DNA is given; TCRdb re-called the 5' RACE reads and lists each CDR3 protein once. The sample has 440,000 or so distinct CDR3 sequences. The sequencing sample was made of blood. These receptors came from a human donor with ulcerative colitis or Crohn's disease, or a healthy co-twin of an affected twin (not recorded which).

The CDR3 reads CAWSLVGWDQPQHF. The chain links TRBV30 to TRBJ1-5. Germline CDR1 reads GTSNPN; CDR2 reads SVGIG (reference sequence). The CDR3 is 14 residues long.

The chain employs TRBV28 and TRBJ2-7; absent DNA, TCRdb's TRBD1 call cannot be checked. Germline V gene lookup returns CDR1 MDHEN and CDR2 SYDVKM. The CDR3 sequence is 13 residues long. This chain's CDR3 is CASIPGRGNEQYF.

The rearrangement uses TRBV20-1 and TRBJ2-3; TCRdb outputs TRBD1, but without DNA this stays unchecked. There are 16 residues in the CDR3. Per the germline V gene, CDR1 is DFQATT and CDR2 is SNEGSKA (reference sequence). The CDR3 sequence is CSPDPVRGQGAVAQYF.

This chain links TRBV5-1 with TRBJ2-2; TCRdb's D call, TRBD1, is unchecked because there is no DNA. CDR1 and CDR2 (germline): SGHRS, YFSETQ. The CDR3 has 15 amino acids. CDR3: CASSSTGESTGELFF.

The chain joins TRBV6-5 to TRBJ2-7; TCRdb's D gene call, TRBD1, goes unchecked for lack of DNA. The CDR3 sequence is 15 residues long. Germline CDR1 MNHEY, CDR2 SVGAGI. The CDR3 is CASSYPTDSHYEQYF.

The V call is TRBV28, the J call TRBJ2-4; TCRdb indicates TRBD1, and absent DNA this call remains unverified. The CDR3 has 16 amino acids. Per the germline V gene, CDR1 is MDHEN and CDR2 is SYDVKM. CDR3 loop: CASSLGGTIAKNIQYF. The entire variable domain, with the rest obtained from reference TRBV28 and TRBJ2-4, is as follows: DVKVTQSSRYLVKRTGEKVFLECVQDMDHENMFWYRQDPGLGLRLIYFSYDVKMKEKGDIPEGYSVSREKKERFSLILESASTNQTSMYLCASSLGGTIAKNIQYFGAGTRLSVL.

The chain uses TRBV20-1 and TRBJ1-3; TCRdb's D gene call, TRBD1, goes unchecked for lack of DNA. Per germline, CDR1 DFQATT and CDR2 SNEGSKA (reference sequence). This CDR3 region has 13 residues. CDR3 region: CSASGTVSNTIYF.

The chain is built from TRBV2 and TRBJ2-7; TCRdb's D gene call, TRBD2, goes unchecked for lack of DNA. CDR1 is SNHLY, CDR2 FYNNEI, per germline. The length of the CDR3 is 15 residues. This CDR3 is CASRRTSGEAYEQYF.

The V call is TRBV24-1, the J call TRBJ2-7; the D call of TRBD2 rests on TCRdb alone, since no DNA is present to check it. Germline CDR1 is KGHDR and CDR2 is SFDVKD. This CDR3 region has 15 residues. The CDR3 is CATSTTSGTSYEQYF.

The chain is built from TRBV20-1 and TRBJ1-6; TCRdb lists TRBD1, though no DNA is available to test this call. Germline loops: CDR1 DFQATT, CDR2 SNEGSKA (reference sequence). CDR3 length: 15 residues. The CDR3 reads CSANRESSYNSPLHF.

The rearrangement uses TRBV12-3 or TRBV12-4 and TRBJ1-1; TCRdb selects TRBD1, and the lack of DNA leaves this call unchecked. This CDR3 has 14 amino acids. The CDR3 is CATKRKGANTEAFF.

The V call is TRBV9, the J call TRBJ2-7; TCRdb's D call, TRBD2, is unchecked because there is no DNA. The CDR3 has 13 residues. The germline gives CDR1 SGDLS, CDR2 YYNGEE. The CDR3: CASSPSLGYEQYF.

This rearrangement joins TRBV7-2 to TRBJ2-3; as DNA is missing, the TRBD2 call by TCRdb cannot be tested. Germline CDR1 SGHTA, CDR2 FQGNSA. The CDR3 has 17 amino acids. The CDR3 sequence is CASSLAPLAGGEDTQYF.

This chain connects TRBV7-2 to TRBJ2-7. The CDR3 has 17 amino acids. The germline CDR1 and CDR2 sequences are SGHTA and FQGNSA. CDR3 amino acids: CASSLVRSTYTAYEQYF.

The chain carries TRBV12-3 or TRBV12-4 and TRBJ1-1. CDR3 length: 13 residues. CDR3 residues: CASSSVLNTEAFF.

The chain recombines TRBV5-1 with TRBJ2-1; with no DNA, the TCRdb D assignment of TRBD1 cannot be verified. Looked up from germline, CDR1 is SGHRS and CDR2 is YFSETQ. The length of the CDR3 is 13 residues. The CDR3 loop is CASSPDRANEQFF. The variable domain in full, completed from reference TRBV5-1 and TRBJ2-1, reads KAGVTQTPRYLIKTRGQQVTLSCSPISGHRSVSWYQQTPGQGLQFLFEYFSETQRNKGNFPGRFSGRQFSNSRSEMNVSTLELGDSALYLCASSPDRANEQFFGPGTRLTVL.

V is TRBV5-1 and J is TRBJ2-3; as DNA is missing, the TRBD2 call by TCRdb cannot be tested. This CDR3 spans 15 amino acids. Germline values: CDR1 SGHRS, CDR2 YFSETQ. This CDR3 is CASSLNSGATDTQYF.

The J gene is TRBJ2-1, the V gene TRBV30; the TRBD1 assignment by TCRdb is unverifiable without DNA. Germline lookup yields CDR1 GTSNPN and CDR2 SVGIG (reference sequence). There are 13 residues in the CDR3. CDR3 residues: CAWKGDYYNEQFF.

The chain has TRBV5-5 and TRBJ1-2. Germline values: CDR1 SGHKS, CDR2 YYEKEE (reference sequence). The CDR3 loop spans 14 amino acids. This CDR3 reads CASSSDIFGYGYTF.

The genes are TRBV3-1 and TRBJ2-3. The CDR3 runs to 13 residues. Germline-derived CDR1 and CDR2 are LGHDT and YNNKEL (reference sequence). The CDR3 loop is CASSQVLTDTQYF.

The genes are TRBV18 and TRBJ2-1; TCRdb's D gene call, TRBD2, goes unchecked for lack of DNA. CDR1 and CDR2 from the germline V gene are KGHSH and LQKENI. CDR3 length: 14 amino acids. The CDR3 loop is CASSATSEINEQFF.

The chain recombines TRBV7-8 with TRBJ2-7; as DNA is missing, the TRBD2 call by TCRdb cannot be tested. Germline CDR1 SGHVS, CDR2 FQNEAQ. This CDR3 comprises 16 residues. The CDR3: CASSSRRTSARYEQYF.